This T cell receptor beta chain appears in the sequencing data of a study of blood T cells in healthy people across ages. This clonotype has only one observation. Its antigen is currently unknown. Overall study results and limits: Without sorted subsets, naive and antigen-experienced compartments could not be conclusively compared.

A second PCR of roughly 7 to 11 cycles used a sample-barcoded 5' primer and a J-beta primer mix. TCRdb re-called the 5' RACE reads through MiXCR, storing one row per CDR3 protein. The table lists fewer than 950,000 distinct CDR3 sequences, 40% to 65% of them singletons. There were healthy Caucasian individuals from Russia, aged roughly 6 to 95, serving as donors. Approximately 9.2 milliliters was the volume of peripheral blood drawn from each donor. Trimming took 6 bases from V and 3 from J, leaving 18 bases between them. CDR1 LNHDA and CDR2 SQIVND come from the germline V gene (reference sequence). This CDR3 has 15 residues.

Material for sequencing was blood. The sequence was collected from an elderly man in good health. The chain has TRBV19 and TRBJ2-7; D possibly corresponds to TRBD1 (6 bases). The CDR3 nucleotides read TGTGCCAGTAGGATGACAGGTAATATCATCTACGAGCAGTACTTC. Its translation is CASRMTGNIIYEQYF. Looking up the rest from reference TRBV19 and TRBJ2-7 gives the full variable domain: DGGITQSPKYLFRKEGQNVTLSCEQNLNHDAMYWYRQDPGQGLRLIYYSQIVNDFQKGDIAEGYSVSREKKESFPLTVTSAQKNPTAFYLCASRMTGNIIYEQYFGPGTRLTVT.